The rows below give T cell receptor beta chains drawn from one sample of a study of cytomegalovirus exposure and HLA in healthy donors. Some clones are missing from TCRdb's copy, which holds only in-frame ones; the method was immunoSEQ multiplex PCR. The sample holds around 130,000 clones, around 75% seen once. Sequencing was performed on PBMCs. The receptors stem from a woman aged 40-49 years in good health and CMV-seropositive. Both conserved end residues are part of each CDR3. The order of the fields is V gene, J gene, clone size, D gene, CDR3 protein, CDR3 DNA. The D gene is left open where the match is weak. Some rows have no size entry. The others give once, few or many, or a class for an expanded clone.

v_gene: TRBV18
j_gene: TRBJ1-1
abundance: few
d_gene: .
CDR3aa: CASSPPGGVNTEAFF
CDR3nt: TGTGCCAGCTCACCACCGGGGGGAGTGAACACTGAAGCTTTCTTT

v_gene: TRBV6-5
j_gene: TRBJ2-3
abundance: .
d_gene: TRBD1
CDR3aa: CASSRRQGWSDTQYF
CDR3nt: TGTGCCAGCAGTCGACGACAGGGATGGTCAGATACGCAGTATTTT

v_gene: TRBV9
j_gene: TRBJ1-4
abundance: few
d_gene: .
CDR3aa: CASSVDTGNEKLFF
CDR3nt: TGTGCCAGCAGCGTAGACACGGGGAATGAAAAACTGTTTTTT

v_gene: TRBV13
j_gene: TRBJ2-1
abundance: .
d_gene: TRBD2
CDR3aa: CASSPRTSGGAFEQFF
CDR3nt: TGTGCCAGCAGCCCACGGACTAGCGGGGGGGCCTTTGAGCAGTTCTTC

v_gene: TRBV25-1
j_gene: TRBJ2-1
abundance: .
d_gene: TRBD2
CDR3aa: CASRLAGYNEQFF
CDR3nt: TGTGCCAGTCGACTAGCGGGTTACAATGAGCAGTTCTTC

v_gene: TRBV29-1
j_gene: TRBJ1-4
abundance: .
d_gene: .
CDR3aa: CSVAGTTNEKLFF
CDR3nt: TGCAGCGTTGCCGGTACAACTAATGAAAAACTGTTTTTT

v_gene: TRBV28
j_gene: TRBJ1-1
abundance: .
d_gene: TRBD1
CDR3aa: CASSDPGQVNTEAFF
CDR3nt: TGTGCCAGCAGCGATCCGGGACAGGTAAACACTGAAGCTTTCTTT

v_gene: TRBV6-5
j_gene: TRBJ2-5
abundance: .
d_gene: .
CDR3aa: CASSYSVLAETQYF
CDR3nt: TGTGCCAGCAGTTACTCGGTGCTAGCTGAGACCCAGTACTTC

v_gene: TRBV13
j_gene: TRBJ1-2
abundance: few
d_gene: .
CDR3aa: CASSERTVRIYGYTF
CDR3nt: TGTGCCAGCAGTGAAAGAACAGTCCGGATTTATGGCTACACCTTC

v_gene: TRBV6-5
j_gene: TRBJ1-5
abundance: .
d_gene: TRBD1
CDR3aa: CASRPGQELNQPQHF
CDR3nt: TGTGCCAGCAGACCCGGACAGGAACTCAATCAGCCCCAGCATTTT

v_gene: TRBV6-5
j_gene: TRBJ2-7
abundance: few
d_gene: .
CDR3aa: CASSSSPYRAYEQYF
CDR3nt: TGTGCCAGCAGTAGCTCCCCCTACAGGGCCTACGAGCAGTACTTC

v_gene: TRBV6-5
j_gene: TRBJ1-4
abundance: .
d_gene: .
CDR3aa: CASSYRPTENEKLFF
CDR3nt: TGTGCCAGCAGTTACCGCCCGACAGAAAATGAAAAACTGTTTTTT

v_gene: TRBV28
j_gene: TRBJ2-7
abundance: .
d_gene: TRBD2
CDR3aa: CASSSSGTSGTDEQYF
CDR3nt: TGTGCCAGCAGTTCCTCGGGGACTAGCGGGACGGACGAGCAGTACTTC

v_gene: TRBV2
j_gene: TRBJ1-6
abundance: .
d_gene: .
CDR3aa: CASSEGQGLTPLHF
CDR3nt: TGTGCCAGCAGTGAAGGGCAGGGTCTGACACCCCTCCACTTT

v_gene: TRBV25-1
j_gene: TRBJ1-1
abundance: few
d_gene: TRBD1
CDR3aa: CASSEYRQGTEAFF
CDR3nt: TGTGCCAGCAGTGAATATCGACAGGGCACTGAAGCTTTCTTT

v_gene: TRBV30
j_gene: TRBJ2-7
abundance: .
d_gene: TRBD1
CDR3aa: CASSSGTGAYEQYF
CDR3nt: TGTGCCAGCTCCTCCGGGACAGGGGCCTACGAGCAGTACTTC

v_gene: TRBV9
j_gene: TRBJ2-1
abundance: .
d_gene: .
CDR3aa: CASSVEWDTRHNEQFF
CDR3nt: TGTGCCAGCAGCGTAGAGTGGGACACGCGTCACAATGAGCAGTTCTTC

v_gene: TRBV7-2
j_gene: TRBJ2-3
abundance: .
d_gene: TRBD1
CDR3aa: CASRKQGDTQYF
CDR3nt: TGTGCCAGCAGAAAACAGGGGGATACGCAGTATTTT

v_gene: TRBV14
j_gene: TRBJ1-2
abundance: .
d_gene: .
CDR3aa: CASSHREGYGYTF
CDR3nt: TGTGCCAGCAGCCATCGGGAAGGATATGGCTACACCTTC

v_gene: TRBV4-3
j_gene: TRBJ1-2
abundance: few
d_gene: TRBD1
CDR3aa: CASSQVRQGIPYGYTF
CDR3nt: TGCGCCAGCAGCCAAGTACGACAGGGGATCCCCTATGGCTACACCTTC

v_gene: TRBV2
j_gene: TRBJ2-2
abundance: .
d_gene: .
CDR3aa: CASEDRVNTGELFF
CDR3nt: TGTGCCAGCGAAGACAGAGTTAACACCGGGGAGCTGTTTTTT

v_gene: TRBV28
j_gene: TRBJ1-5
abundance: .
d_gene: .
CDR3aa: CASSPPGSNQPQHF
CDR3nt: TGTGCCAGCAGTCCACCGGGTAGCAATCAGCCCCAGCATTTT

v_gene: TRBV6-4
j_gene: TRBJ1-1
abundance: .
d_gene: TRBD1
CDR3aa: CASTKTGKTEAFF
CDR3nt: TGTGCCAGCACCAAGACAGGGAAAACTGAAGCTTTCTTT

v_gene: TRBV4-3
j_gene: TRBJ1-2
abundance: .
d_gene: TRBD1
CDR3aa: CASSQEGQGHYGYTF
CDR3nt: TGCGCCAGCAGCCAAGAGGGACAGGGCCACTATGGCTACACCTTC

v_gene: TRBV7-6
j_gene: TRBJ2-7
abundance: .
d_gene: .
CDR3aa: CASSLGSPYEQYF
CDR3nt: TGTGCCAGCAGCTTAGGTAGTCCCTACGAGCAGTACTTC

v_gene: TRBV4-1
j_gene: TRBJ2-3
abundance: once
d_gene: .
CDR3aa: CASSQNLVDTDTQYF
CDR3nt: TGCGCCAGCAGCCAAAACCTAGTCGACACAGATACGCAGTATTTT

v_gene: TRBV7-3
j_gene: TRBJ1-2
abundance: few
d_gene: .
CDR3aa: CASSLMPRRADYGYTF
CDR3nt: TGTGCCAGCAGCTTAATGCCTCGCAGGGCTGACTATGGCTACACCTTC

v_gene: TRBV5-1
j_gene: TRBJ2-1
abundance: .
d_gene: TRBD2
CDR3aa: CASSSRGGTSGVIEQFF
CDR3nt: TGCGCCAGCAGCTCCCGGGGGGGGACTAGCGGGGTCATTGAGCAGTTCTTC

v_gene: TRBV7-3
j_gene: TRBJ2-2
abundance: .
d_gene: TRBD1
CDR3aa: CASSLGTGLRGGELFF
CDR3nt: TGTGCCAGCAGCTTGGGGACAGGGTTGAGAGGCGGGGAGCTGTTTTTT

v_gene: TRBV6-5
j_gene: TRBJ2-1
abundance: few
d_gene: TRBD2
CDR3aa: CASSALAGGDEQFF
CDR3nt: TGTGCCAGCAGCGCACTAGCGGGTGGGGATGAGCAGTTCTTC

v_gene: TRBV6-1
j_gene: TRBJ2-3
abundance: .
d_gene: .
CDR3aa: CASRDTGRGDTQYF
CDR3nt: TGTGCCAGCAGGGACACGGGCAGGGGAGATACGCAGTATTTT

v_gene: TRBV7-9
j_gene: TRBJ1-2
abundance: .
d_gene: TRBD1
CDR3aa: CASNALGQDGYTF
CDR3nt: TGTGCCAGCAACGCCCTCGGACAGGATGGCTACACCTTC

v_gene: TRBV6-4
j_gene: TRBJ2-1
abundance: .
d_gene: TRBD2
CDR3aa: CASSDTGGDYNEQFF
CDR3nt: TGTGCCAGCAGTGACACGGGGGGGGACTACAATGAGCAGTTCTTC

v_gene: TRBV6-5
j_gene: TRBJ2-2
abundance: few
d_gene: .
CDR3aa: CASTRSGELFF
CDR3nt: TGTGCCAGCACCCGGTCCGGGGAGCTGTTTTTT

v_gene: TRBV29-1
j_gene: TRBJ1-4
abundance: .
d_gene: TRBD1
CDR3aa: CSVGQGVATNEKLFF
CDR3nt: TGCAGCGTCGGACAGGGGGTGGCCACTAATGAAAAACTGTTTTTT

v_gene: TRBV5-6
j_gene: TRBJ2-2
abundance: .
d_gene: TRBD1
CDR3aa: CASSSLPGQGGSGELFF
CDR3nt: TGTGCCAGCAGCTCGCTTCCGGGACAGGGGGGGTCCGGGGAGCTGTTTTTT

v_gene: TRBV30
j_gene: TRBJ1-1
abundance: .
d_gene: TRBD1
CDR3aa: CAQGQGPEAFF
CDR3nt: TGTGCCCAGGGACAGGGGCCTGAAGCTTTCTTT

v_gene: TRBV5-1
j_gene: TRBJ2-1
abundance: .
d_gene: TRBD1
CDR3aa: CASSLRTGGNEQFF
CDR3nt: TGCGCCAGCAGCTTACGGACAGGGGGTAATGAGCAGTTCTTC

v_gene: TRBV6-5
j_gene: TRBJ1-1
abundance: .
d_gene: .
CDR3aa: CASRPPGNTEAFF
CDR3nt: TGTGCCAGCAGGCCTCCGGGGAACACTGAAGCTTTCTTT

v_gene: TRBV19
j_gene: TRBJ1-2
abundance: .
d_gene: .
CDR3aa: CASWQYGYTF
CDR3nt: TGTGCCAGTTGGCAGTATGGCTACACCTTC

v_gene: TRBV23-1
j_gene: TRBJ2-5
abundance: .
d_gene: .
CDR3aa: CASSLEANQETQYF
CDR3nt: TGCGCCAGCAGTTTAGAAGCGAACCAAGAGACCCAGTACTTC

v_gene: TRBV7-2
j_gene: TRBJ1-3
abundance: .
d_gene: TRBD1
CDR3aa: CASSLWTGSGNTIYF
CDR3nt: TGTGCCAGCAGCTTATGGACAGGCTCTGGAAACACCATATATTTT

v_gene: TRBV6-5
j_gene: TRBJ1-2
abundance: .
d_gene: .
CDR3aa: CASSQTENYGYTF
CDR3nt: TGTGCCAGCAGCCAGACAGAAAACTATGGCTACACCTTC

v_gene: TRBV29-1
j_gene: TRBJ2-7
abundance: .
d_gene: .
CDR3aa: CSVVPGIQSYEQYF
CDR3nt: TGCAGCGTTGTACCAGGGATACAGTCCTACGAGCAGTACTTC

v_gene: TRBV10-3
j_gene: TRBJ2-7
abundance: .
d_gene: .
CDR3aa: CAISESGASGAYEQYF
CDR3nt: TGTGCCATCAGTGAGTCGGGGGCTAGCGGAGCCTACGAGCAGTACTTC

v_gene: TRBV6-6
j_gene: TRBJ1-2
abundance: .
d_gene: .
CDR3aa: CASSRSRGEANYGYTF
CDR3nt: TGTGCCAGCAGCCGGAGCAGGGGCGAAGCTAACTATGGCTACACCTTC

v_gene: TRBV9
j_gene: TRBJ2-1
abundance: .
d_gene: TRBD1
CDR3aa: CASSPSWQGVVNEQFF
CDR3nt: TGTGCCAGCAGCCCCTCGTGGCAGGGGGTGGTCAATGAGCAGTTCTTC

v_gene: TRBV5-3
j_gene: TRBJ2-1
abundance: .
d_gene: TRBD2
CDR3aa: CARSLFERDSYNEQFF
CDR3nt: TGTGCCAGAAGCTTGTTCGAGCGGGATTCCTACAATGAGCAGTTCTTC

v_gene: TRBV7-9
j_gene: TRBJ2-3
abundance: .
d_gene: .
CDR3aa: CASSSGPAGSEDTQYF
CDR3nt: TGTGCCAGCAGCTCCGGTCCGGCGGGAAGTGAAGATACGCAGTATTTT

v_gene: TRBV5-8
j_gene: TRBJ1-5
abundance: .
d_gene: TRBD1
CDR3aa: CASSFPRTGGGVQPQHF
CDR3nt: TGTGCCAGCAGCTTTCCCCGGACAGGAGGGGGTGTTCAGCCCCAGCATTTT

v_gene: TRBV10-2
j_gene: TRBJ1-2
abundance: few
d_gene: .
CDR3aa: CASSESGHRNYGYTF
CDR3nt: TGCGCCAGCAGTGAGTCGGGACACAGAAACTATGGCTACACCTTC